These 31 T cell receptor beta chains share one sample of origin, sequenced in a study of blood T cells in healthy people across ages. PCR was performed a second time for about 6 to 12 cycles using a sample-barcoded 5' primer and a J-beta primer mix. TCRdb fed the 5' RACE reads into MiXCR, producing one record per CDR3 protein. Of 800,000 to 950,000 distinct CDR3 sequences listed, 35% to 40% were seen once; the top ten hold roughly 13%. Material: blood. The origin of the receptors is a man between 18 and 29 years old in good health.

The V and J genes are TRBV10-1 and TRBJ2-5; the match to TRBD2 covers 15 bases. In germline, CDR1 is WNHNN, CDR2 SYGVQD (reference sequence). The V segment lost 6 bases and the J segment 3 bases; nucleotides outside the gene matches: 2. The CDR3 has 15 residues. This CDR3 is CASSRTSGGEETQYF. Written as DNA, the CDR3 is TGCGCCAGCAGCCGGACTAGCGGGGGGGAAGAGACCCAGTACTTC.

This chain links TRBV6-2 or TRBV6-3 with TRBJ2-7, with 11 bases that match TRBD2. CDR1 is MNHEY and CDR2 is SVGEGT in the germline V gene. This CDR3 contains 14 residues. Losses at the gene ends were 8 bases for V and 5 bases for J; bases not matched to a gene: 8. The CDR3 nucleotides read TGTGCCAGCCGACCTAGCGGGGGGCCCAACGAGCAGTACTTC. It yields the protein CASRPSGGPNEQYF.

The genes are TRBV28 and TRBJ2-4; D tentatively reads TRBD1 or TRBD2 (6 bases each). The tail of the sequence fits TRBJ2-7 better, so the J call may be wrong. This CDR3 spans 14 amino acids. Germline V CDR1 and CDR2: MDHEN, SYDVKM. CDR3 region: CASRLGGDTYEQYF. The CDR3 DNA follows: TGTGCCAGCCGGTTAGGAGGGGACACCTACGAGCAGTACTTC.

Details on this clonotype: This sequence may be a read error, since a much larger clone differs from it by one base. The CDR3 DNA reads as TGTGCCAGCAACCACCGACCCGGAGATACGCAGTATTTT. Translation: CASNHRPGDTQYF. This rearrangement joins TRBV4-2 to TRBJ2-3; D is ambiguous. Per germline, CDR1 LGHNA and CDR2 YNFKEQ. This CDR3 is 13 amino acids long. The V end lost 7 bases, the J end lost 5 bases, and 13 bases lay between the germline ends.

In DNA, the CDR3 is TGCAGTGCTAGAGATAGGTCGGCTAGCGGGGCCTACAATGAGCAGTACTTC. As protein: CSARDRSASGAYNEQYF. The rearrangement links TRBV20-1 to TRBJ2-1; TRBD2 agrees at 9 bases. The J call may be mistaken, given a closer DNA end match to TRBJ2-7. Per germline, CDR1 DFQATT and CDR2 SNEGSKA (reference sequence). The CDR3 totals 17 residues.

The V and J genes are TRBV12-3 or TRBV12-4 and TRBJ2-2; D remains unclear. The CDR3 extends over 12 amino acids. The V and J ends lost 3 bases and 9 bases respectively, with 8 bases between them. CDR3 sequence: CASSLVSRELFF. CDR3 nucleotide sequence: TGTGCCAGCAGTTTGGTCTCCAGGGAGCTGTTTTTT.

In the case of this clonotype: Given a much more abundant clone one base away, this may be a read error. This chain uses TRBV12-3 or TRBV12-4 with TRBJ2-3; the D gene is possibly TRBD1 (6 bases). V was shortened by 6 bases and J by 4 bases, with 11 bases between the two germline ends. The CDR3 is 13 residues long. CDR3 sequence: CASRGWGPDTQYF. CDR3 nucleotide sequence: TGTGCCAGCAGGGGGTGGGGGCCAGATACGCAGTATTTT.

A few counts support this clonotype. CDR3 nucleotides: TGCAGTGCTATGGGGGGCTCCGAGAACACTGAAGCTTTCTTT. It codes for CSAMGGSENTEAFF. The chain employs TRBV20-1 and TRBJ1-1, with a weak D call TRBD1 (6 bases). Trimming shortened V by 4 bases and J by 1 base, and 13 bases separated the two germline ends. CDR3 size: 14 residues. Germline V gene sequence: CDR1 DFQATT, CDR2 SNEGSKA (reference sequence).

CDR3 region: CASSLVTDSYGYTF. The CDR3, as DNA: TGTGCCAGCAGCTTAGTAACAGACTCCTATGGCTACACCTTC. The V call is TRBV7-2, the J call TRBJ1-2; D gene ambiguous. The CDR3 extends over 14 amino acids. Per germline, CDR1 SGHTA and CDR2 FQGNSA. The V and J ends lost 1 base and 4 bases respectively, with 10 bases between them.

This clonotype turned up a few times. The gene calls are TRBV7-9 and TRBJ2-1; D tentatively fits TRBD1 or TRBD2 (5 bases each). There are 16 residues in the CDR3. V was trimmed by 1 base and J by 4 bases, leaving 14 bases between them. Germline loops: CDR1 SEHNR, CDR2 FQNEAQ (reference sequence). This CDR3 reads CASSLVAGTEYNEQFF. The CDR3 DNA reads TGTGCCAGCAGCTTAGTAGCCGGGACGGAGTACAATGAGCAGTTCTTC. Full variable domain (rest looked up from reference TRBV7-9 and TRBJ2-1): DTGVSQNPRHKITKRGQNVTFRCDPISEHNRLYWYRQTLGQGPEFLTYFQNEAQLEKSRLLSDRFSAERPKGSFSTLEIQRTEQGDSAMYLCASSLVAGTEYNEQFFGPGTRLTVL.

This clonotype was counted ten times or more. The chain recombines TRBV4-3 with TRBJ2-1, with D unresolved. V gave up 2 bases and J gave up 4 bases, with 12 bases separating them. Germline CDR1 and CDR2: LGHNA and YSLEER. The CDR3 runs 15 residues. CDR3 sequence: CASSQRITVYNEQFF. In DNA, the CDR3 is TGCGCCAGCAGCCAACGAATAACGGTTTACAATGAGCAGTTCTTC.

This clonotype turned up a few times. This rearrangement joins TRBV4-3 to TRBJ2-7; unclear D gene. Per the germline V gene, CDR1 is LGHNA and CDR2 is YSLEER. This CDR3 is built from 16 residues. The V and J ends lost 0 bases and 7 bases respectively, with 19 bases between them. CDR3: CASSQEAPPVYNEQYF. The CDR3 DNA reads TGCGCCAGCAGCCAAGAGGCTCCACCGGTCTACAATGAGCAGTACTTC.

At least ten counts were recorded for this clonotype. This chain joins TRBV12-3 or TRBV12-4 and TRBJ2-1; D is unresolved. The CDR3 sequence is 11 residues long. Trimming cost V 3 bases and J 8 bases, with 5 bases left between them. The CDR3 reads CASSLFDEQFF. CDR3 DNA: TGTGCCAGCAGTTTGTTCGATGAGCAGTTCTTC.

This clonotype was recorded at least ten times. CDR3 nucleotides: TGTGCCAGCAGTCCTTCGGGGGCCTCCTACAATGAGCAGTTCTTC. Protein sequence: CASSPSGASYNEQFF. The chain couples TRBV12-3 or TRBV12-4 to TRBJ2-1; TRBD1 or TRBD2 may be the D gene (6 bases each). V was clipped by 5 bases and J by 0 bases, with 11 bases between them. This CDR3 is built from 15 residues.

The CDR3 is CSASFQGPYEQYF. CDR3 DNA: TGCAGTGCTAGCTTCCAGGGTCCCTACGAGCAGTACTTC. The chain is built from TRBV20-1 and TRBJ2-7, with a weak D call TRBD1 (5 bases). Trimming cost V 3 bases and J 2 bases, with 11 bases left between them. This CDR3 comprises 13 residues. CDR1 DFQATT and CDR2 SNEGSKA come from the germline V gene (reference sequence).

The J gene is TRBJ1-2, the V gene TRBV6-1; D is unclear. CDR1 and CDR2 from the germline V gene are MNHNS and SASEGT. V shed 1 base and J shed 0 bases, with 6 bases lying between them. CDR3 length equals 14 residues. The CDR3 region is CASSEDRANYGYTF. In DNA form, the CDR3 reads TGTGCCAGCAGTGAAGATAGAGCTAACTATGGCTACACCTTC.

Ten or more counts support this clonotype. Germline and junction disagree at one end, which may indicate a read error. The CDR3 protein is CASSITSGGTRNEQFF. DNA of the CDR3: TGTGCCAGCAGCATAACTAGCGGGGGGACCAGGAATGAGCAGTTCTTC. The V call is TRBV7-3, the J call TRBJ2-1, with 12 bases matching TRBD2. In germline, CDR1 is SGHTA, CDR2 FQGTGA. This CDR3 spans 16 amino acids.

The chain couples TRBV7-2 to TRBJ1-5, with D tentatively TRBD1 (5 bases). The CDR3 spans 14 residues. CDR1 is SGHTA and CDR2 is FQGNSA in the germline V gene. With 2 bases removed from V and 5 bases from J, the gap between germline ends came to 10 bases. CDR3 region: CASSLRGGDQPQHF. The CDR3 DNA reads TGTGCCAGCAGCTTAAGGGGAGGGGATCAGCCCCAGCATTTT. Full variable domain (remainder filled in from reference TRBV7-2 and TRBJ1-5): GAGVSQSPSNKVTEKGKDVELRCDPISGHTALYWYRQSLGQGLEFLIYFQGNSAPDKSGLPSDRFSAERTGGSVSTLTIQRTQQEDSAVYLCASSLRGGDQPQHFGDGTRLSIL.

The sample holds a few counts of this clonotype. The chain has TRBV2 and TRBJ1-2, with 7 bases aligning to TRBD1. Per the germline V gene, CDR1 is SNHLY and CDR2 is FYNNEI. V trimming: 4 bases; J trimming: 4 bases; junction bases outside the gene matches: 12. The CDR3 covers 16 residues. CDR3: CASSVGRVGQPYGYTF. The CDR3 nucleotides read TGTGCCAGCAGTGTAGGTCGTGTGGGACAGCCCTATGGCTACACCTTC.

The CDR3 DNA is TGCAGTGCTCGCTATGCAGGGGGGAATTATGGCTACACCTTC. As protein: CSARYAGGNYGYTF. The V call is TRBV20-1, the J call TRBJ1-2, with TRBD1 matching over 7 bases. V lost 5 bases, J lost 5 bases, and 11 bases stayed unmatched. Germline V lookup: CDR1 DFQATT, CDR2 SNEGSKA (reference sequence). The CDR3 runs 14 residues.

The chain joins TRBV7-2 to TRBJ2-1, with no clear D. TRBJ2-7 matches the DNA end more closely, so the J call is doubtful. The CDR3 spans 11 residues. CDR1 SGHTA and CDR2 FQGNSA come from the germline V gene. CDR3 protein: CASSLINEQYF. The DNA for the CDR3 is TGTGCCAGCAGCTTAATCAATGAGCAGTACTTC.

As regards this clonotype: Compared with germline, one end of the junction differs, possibly owing to a read error. J is TRBJ2-3 and V is TRBV12-3 or TRBV12-4; D tentatively fits TRBD1 or TRBD2 (5 bases each). This CDR3 spans 17 amino acids. In nucleotides, the CDR3 is TGTGCCAGCAGTTTAGGCCCGGGACGAGGCGGCGCAGATATGCAGTATTTT. It encodes CASSLGPGRGGADMQYF.

The rearrangement uses TRBV29-1 and TRBJ1-1; D is possibly TRBD1 (6 bases). CDR3 size: 13 residues. Germline V CDR1 and CDR2: SQVTM, ANQGSEA. V lost 6 bases and J 0 bases, leaving 11 bases between the germline ends. CDR3 DNA: TGCAGCGTGGACAGCCTAATGAACACTGAAGCTTTCTTT. It specifies CSVDSLMNTEAFF.

A remark on this clonotype: This clone may be a read error of a much larger clone one base away. The CDR3 coding sequence is TGTGCCAGCAGCGTAACAATCAATCAGCCCCAGCATTTT. Encoded protein: CASSVTINQPQHF. The gene calls are TRBV7-3 and TRBJ1-5; unclear D gene. The CDR3 length is 13 residues. The germline V gene has CDR1 SGHTA and CDR2 FQGTGA.

This clonotype occurred once. A much bigger clone sits one base away, suggesting this may be a read error. In DNA, the CDR3 is TGTGCCATCAGTGGGTCGGGTGTATGGGGGCAAGAAGACTATGGCTACACCTTC. The encoded protein is CAISGSGVWGQEDYGYTF. The V gene is TRBV10-3, the J gene TRBJ1-2, with D perhaps matching TRBD1 (6 bases). The V end was cut by 4 bases, the J end by 3 bases, with 24 bases between. This CDR3 is 18 amino acids long. The germline V gene encodes CDR1 ENHRY and CDR2 SYGVKD.

This chain links TRBV7-2 with TRBJ2-3, with TRBD2 as a possible D gene (5 bases). V was cut by 5 bases and J by 5 bases, with 17 bases left in between. CDR1 is SGHTA and CDR2 is FQGNSA in the germline V gene. The CDR3 covers 15 residues. The DNA of the CDR3 is TGTGCCAGCAGCCTCGGGGTCGTGGACTTAGATACGCAGTATTTT. It encodes CASSLGVVDLDTQYF.

The chain recombines TRBV12-3 or TRBV12-4 with TRBJ2-3; 9 nucleotides match TRBD2. Trimming cost V 6 bases and J 2 bases; bases outside gene matches: 9. CDR3 length: 16 amino acids. CDR3 DNA: TGTGCCAGCAGCACTGGGACTAGCCGGTACACAGATACGCAGTATTTT. Its protein product is CASSTGTSRYTDTQYF.

V and J are TRBV5-5 and TRBJ2-7; TRBD1 is a possible D gene (5 bases). The CDR3 totals 14 residues. The germline V gene has CDR1 SGHKS and CDR2 YYEKEE (reference sequence). V lost 2 bases, J lost 3 bases, and 12 bases lay in between. The CDR3 DNA reads as TGTGCCAGCAGCTTTAAGGGGTCGATCTACGAGCAGTACTTC. Protein: CASSFKGSIYEQYF.

In this sample, this clonotype turned up a few times. The chain recombines TRBV5-5 with TRBJ1-2, with D tentatively TRBD1 (5 bases). The CDR3 sequence is 15 residues long. The germline V gene has CDR1 SGHKS and CDR2 YYEKEE (reference sequence). The V and J ends lost 2 bases and 4 bases respectively, with 15 bases between them. In DNA form, the CDR3 reads TGTGCCAGCAGCTTACGGCAGGGAGTATTCTATGGCTACACCTTC. It is translated as CASSLRQGVFYGYTF.

This chain uses TRBV3-1 with TRBJ1-1, with unresolved D. V shed 0 bases and J shed 3 bases, with 11 bases lying between them. The CDR3 has 15 residues. Germline-derived CDR1 and CDR2 are LGHDT and YNNKEL (reference sequence). In DNA, the CDR3 is TGTGCCAGCAGCCAAGACCCAAGACTTTACACTGAAGCTTTCTTT. Amino acids: CASSQDPRLYTEAFF.

The V call is TRBV5-4, the J call TRBJ2-5; D might be TRBD2 (6 bases). The germline V and J ends were trimmed by 4 bases and 5 bases, with 18 bases remaining between them. CDR1 SGHNT and CDR2 YYREEE come from the germline V gene (reference sequence). The CDR3 is made up of 15 amino acids. CDR3 residues: CASSQWGLRGETQYF. The DNA of the CDR3 is TGTGCCAGCAGCCAGTGGGGACTTAGGGGCGAGACCCAGTACTTC.